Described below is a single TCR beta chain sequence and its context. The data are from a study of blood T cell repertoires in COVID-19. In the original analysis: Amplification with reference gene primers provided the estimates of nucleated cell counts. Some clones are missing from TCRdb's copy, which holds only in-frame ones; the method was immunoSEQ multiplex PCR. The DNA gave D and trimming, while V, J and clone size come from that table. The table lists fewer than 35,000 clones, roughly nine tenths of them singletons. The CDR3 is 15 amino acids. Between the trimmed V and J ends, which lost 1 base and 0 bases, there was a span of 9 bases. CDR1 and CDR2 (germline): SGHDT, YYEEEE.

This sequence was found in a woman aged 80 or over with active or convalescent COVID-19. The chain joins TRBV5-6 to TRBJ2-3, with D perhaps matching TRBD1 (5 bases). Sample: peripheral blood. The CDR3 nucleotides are TGTGCCAGCAGCTTGCTTGGACATAGCACAGATACGCAGTATTTT. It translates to CASSLLGHSTDTQYF. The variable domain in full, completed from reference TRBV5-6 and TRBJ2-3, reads DAGVTQSPTHLIKTRGQQVTLRCSPKSGHDTVSWYQQALGQGPQFIFQYYEEEERQRGNFPDRFSGHQFPNYSSELNVNALLLGDSALYLCASSLLGHSTDTQYFGPGTRLTVL.